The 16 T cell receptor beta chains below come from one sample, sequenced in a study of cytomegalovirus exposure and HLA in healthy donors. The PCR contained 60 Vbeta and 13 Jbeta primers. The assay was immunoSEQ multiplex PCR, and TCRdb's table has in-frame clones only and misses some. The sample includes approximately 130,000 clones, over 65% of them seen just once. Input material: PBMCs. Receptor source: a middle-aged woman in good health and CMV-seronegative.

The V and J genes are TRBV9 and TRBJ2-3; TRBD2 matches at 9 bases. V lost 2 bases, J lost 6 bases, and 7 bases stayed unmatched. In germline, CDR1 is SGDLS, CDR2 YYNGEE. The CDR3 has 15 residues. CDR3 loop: CASSVAGGNLDTQYF. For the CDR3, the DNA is TGTGCCAGCAGCGTCGCGGGAGGGAACCTCGATACGCAGTATTTT.

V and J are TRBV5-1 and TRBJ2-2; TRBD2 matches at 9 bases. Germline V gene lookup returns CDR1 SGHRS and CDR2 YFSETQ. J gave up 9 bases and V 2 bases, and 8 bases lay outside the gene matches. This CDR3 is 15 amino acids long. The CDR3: CASSFLSGSLRELFF. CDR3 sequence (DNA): TGCGCCAGCAGCTTTCTTAGCGGGAGTCTTCGGGAGCTGTTTTTT.

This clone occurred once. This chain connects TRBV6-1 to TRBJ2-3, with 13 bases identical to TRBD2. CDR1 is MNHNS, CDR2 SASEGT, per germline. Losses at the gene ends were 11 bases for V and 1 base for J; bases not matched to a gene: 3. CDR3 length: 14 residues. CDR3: CALGLAGGTDTQYF. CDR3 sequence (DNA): TGTGCCCTAGGACTAGCGGGGGGCACAGATACGCAGTATTTT.

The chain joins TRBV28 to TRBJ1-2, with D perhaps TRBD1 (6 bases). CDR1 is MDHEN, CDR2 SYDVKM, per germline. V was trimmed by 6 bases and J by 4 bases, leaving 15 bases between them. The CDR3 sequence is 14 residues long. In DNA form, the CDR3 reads TGTGCCAGCAGACCGGGGGGGGGCGGCTATGGCTACACCTTC. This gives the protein CASRPGGGGYGYTF.

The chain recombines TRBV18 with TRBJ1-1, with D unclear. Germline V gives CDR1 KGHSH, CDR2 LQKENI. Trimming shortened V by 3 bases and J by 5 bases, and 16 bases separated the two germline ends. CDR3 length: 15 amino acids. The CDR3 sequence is CASSPSRGLFTEAFF. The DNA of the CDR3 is TGTGCCAGCTCACCCTCTCGAGGGTTGTTTACTGAAGCTTTCTTT.

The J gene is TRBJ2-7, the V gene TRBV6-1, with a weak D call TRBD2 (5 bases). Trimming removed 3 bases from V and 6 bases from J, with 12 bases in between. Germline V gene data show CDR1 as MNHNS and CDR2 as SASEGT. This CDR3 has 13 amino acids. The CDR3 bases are TGTGCCAGCAGTGAGCAACTAGTAAGCGAGCAGTACTTC. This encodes CASSEQLVSEQYF.

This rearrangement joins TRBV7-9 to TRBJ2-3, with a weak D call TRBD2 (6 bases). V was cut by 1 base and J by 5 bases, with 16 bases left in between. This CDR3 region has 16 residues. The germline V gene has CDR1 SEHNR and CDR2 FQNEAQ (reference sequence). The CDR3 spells CASSLDVWWEEDTQYF. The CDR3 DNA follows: TGTGCCAGCAGCTTAGACGTGTGGTGGGAGGAAGATACGCAGTATTTT.

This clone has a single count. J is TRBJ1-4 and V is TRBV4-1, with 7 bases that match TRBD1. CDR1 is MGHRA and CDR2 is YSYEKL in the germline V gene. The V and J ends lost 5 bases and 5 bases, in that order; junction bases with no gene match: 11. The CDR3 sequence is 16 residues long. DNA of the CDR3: TGCGCCAGCAGCAAGGGGACAGCCACTACGAATGAAAAACTGTTTTTT. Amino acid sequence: CASSKGTATTNEKLFF.

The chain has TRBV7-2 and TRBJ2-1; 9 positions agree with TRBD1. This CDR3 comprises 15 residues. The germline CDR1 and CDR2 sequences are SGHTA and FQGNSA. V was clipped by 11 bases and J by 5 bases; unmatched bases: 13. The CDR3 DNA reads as TGTGCCTCCAAGCTCAGACAGGGGGTAAACAATGAGCAGTTCTTC. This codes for CASKLRQGVNNEQFF.

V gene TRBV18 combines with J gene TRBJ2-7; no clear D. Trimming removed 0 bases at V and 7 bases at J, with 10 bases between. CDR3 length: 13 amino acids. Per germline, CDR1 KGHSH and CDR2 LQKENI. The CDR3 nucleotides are TGTGCCAGCTCACCACCCGCCCTTGAGGAGCAGTACTTC. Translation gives CASSPPALEEQYF.

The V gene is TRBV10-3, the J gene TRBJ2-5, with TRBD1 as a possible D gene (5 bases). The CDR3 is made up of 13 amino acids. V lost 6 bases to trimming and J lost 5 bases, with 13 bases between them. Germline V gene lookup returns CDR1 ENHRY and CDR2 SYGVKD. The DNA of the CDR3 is TGTGCCATCAGAGATCAGGGTGGCGAGACCCAGTACTTC. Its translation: CAIRDQGGETQYF.

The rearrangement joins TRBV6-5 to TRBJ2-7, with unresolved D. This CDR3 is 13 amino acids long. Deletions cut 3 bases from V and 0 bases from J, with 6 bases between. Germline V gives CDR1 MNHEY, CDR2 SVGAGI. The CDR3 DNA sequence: TGTGCCAGCAGTTATCGGTTCTCCTACGAGCAGTACTTC. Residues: CASSYRFSYEQYF.

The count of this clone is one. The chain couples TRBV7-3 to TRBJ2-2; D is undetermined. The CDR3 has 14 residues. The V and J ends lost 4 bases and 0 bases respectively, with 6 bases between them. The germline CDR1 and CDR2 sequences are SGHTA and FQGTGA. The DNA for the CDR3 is TGTGCCAGCAGCTACATCGCGAACACCGGGGAGCTGTTTTTT. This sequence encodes CASSYIANTGELFF.

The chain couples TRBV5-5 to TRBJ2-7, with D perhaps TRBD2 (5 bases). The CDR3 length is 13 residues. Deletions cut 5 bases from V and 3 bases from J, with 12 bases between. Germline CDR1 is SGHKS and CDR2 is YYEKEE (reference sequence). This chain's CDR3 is CASRPGSIYEQYF. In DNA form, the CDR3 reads TGTGCCAGCAGGCCGGGATCTATCTACGAGCAGTACTTC.

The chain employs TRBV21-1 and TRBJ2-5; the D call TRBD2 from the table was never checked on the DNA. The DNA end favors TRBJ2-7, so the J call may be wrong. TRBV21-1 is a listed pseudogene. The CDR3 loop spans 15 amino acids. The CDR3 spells CASKRRLQPPYEQYF. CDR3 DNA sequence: TGTGCCAGCAAGCGGAGGTTGCAACCTCCTTACGAGCAGTACTTC.

Here the CDR3 DNA reads TGTGCCAGCAGCCGCGGGGAGACACGCTCCTACGAGCAGTACTTC. Amino acids: CASSRGETRSYEQYF. This chain links TRBV4-2 with TRBJ2-7, with a possible D match to TRBD2 (6 bases). This CDR3 comprises 15 residues. Germline V lookup: CDR1 LGHNA, CDR2 YNFKEQ. V shed 4 bases and J shed 0 bases, with 13 bases lying between them.